This T cell receptor beta chain was identified in a study of shared clonotypes between healthy human individuals. Overall study: Sampling drew on donors who were a couple of women and three men aged 18 to 49. Three plates each covered CD4 naive and memory; CD8 naive two, CD8 memory one.

Sequencing used immunoSEQ multiplex PCR; TCRdb keeps in-frame clones, though not all of them. The sample includes about 800,000 clones, about 96% of them seen just once. Points on this clone: Its antigen is unknown.

Study outcomes and limitations: An effect of sequencing depth on clonotype sharing among donors was expected.

The CDR3 is 13 amino acids. V gave up 4 bases and J gave up 5 bases; unmatched junction bases: 2. Germline lookup yields CDR1 SGDLS and CDR2 YYNGEE. The naive CD8 population came from CD45RO-negative cells selected for CCR7, without terminally differentiated effector memory CD45RA+ cells. This TCR was recovered from a man aged 25-40 years in good health. The V gene is TRBV9, the J gene TRBJ2-3; 9 bases are shared with TRBD2. Sample: naive CD8+ T cells sorted from blood. The CDR3, as DNA: TGTGCCAGCAGCCGACTAGCGGTAGATACGCAGTATTTT. Protein sequence: CASSRLAVDTQYF.